These T cell receptor beta chains were read from a single sample in a study of siplizumab effects on memory and regulatory T cells. Profiled with immunoSEQ multiplex PCR; TCRdb holds only in-frame clones, not every one. The data hold over 85,000 clones, with over 85% observed a single time. The sequenced material came from CD4+ T cells sorted from blood. The source of these receptors is a human donor in good health. Both conserved end residues are part of each CDR3. A D gene is named only where the DNA matches it firmly. Clone sizes are given selectively: once, few, many, or a class where the clone is expanded.

V gene	J gene	clone size	D gene	CDR3 protein	CDR3 DNA
TRBV18	TRBJ1-1	-	-	CASSPGPDTEAFF	TGTGCCAGCTCACCAGGGCCTGACACTGAAGCTTTCTTT
TRBV18	TRBJ1-5	-	-	CASSPNSQDLSQHF	TGTGCCAGCTCACCAAACAGCCAGGACTTATCCCAGCATTTT
TRBV19	TRBJ2-3	-	-	CASSGGAIADTQYF	TGTGCCAGTAGTGGGGGGGCGATAGCGGATACGCAGTATTTT
TRBV27	TRBJ2-1	-	TRBD2	CASSLTSGRAGQFF	TGTGCCAGCAGTTTGACTAGCGGGAGGGCCGGGCAGTTCTTC
TRBV5-4	TRBJ2-7	-	TRBD2	CASNEGGSGRSYEQYF	TGTGCCAGCAACGAGGGAGGTAGCGGGAGATCCTACGAGCAGTACTTC
TRBV29-1	TRBJ2-6	-	-	CSVRGSGANVLTF	TGCAGCGTCCGCGGGTCTGGGGCCAACGTCCTGACTTTC
TRBV28	TRBJ1-1	-	-	CASSLSRAMGTEAFF	TGTGCCAGCAGTTTATCCCGGGCCATGGGCACTGAAGCTTTCTTT
TRBV25-1	TRBJ2-5	-	TRBD1	CASSDQGQGQETQYF	TGTGCCAGCAGTGACCAGGGACAGGGGCAAGAGACCCAGTACTTC
TRBV5-1	TRBJ2-7	-	TRBD1	CASRPDAWRQGSYEQYF	TGCGCCAGCAGACCTGACGCTTGGCGACAGGGATCCTACGAGCAGTACTTC
TRBV4-1	TRBJ2-5	-	TRBD2	CASSQVLAGGVTQYF	TGCGCCAGCAGCCAAGTACTAGCGGGAGGGGTGACCCAGTACTTC
TRBV29-1	TRBJ2-5	-	-	CSVPEGGGRAGETQYF	TGCAGCGTACCCGAAGGGGGGGGTAGGGCCGGAGAGACCCAGTACTTC
TRBV6-5	TRBJ2-5	-	-	CASTSHTQETQYF	TGTGCCAGCACCTCACATACCCAAGAGACCCAGTACTTC
TRBV7-8	TRBJ1-1	once	TRBD1	CASSEGRAGGILAFF	TGTGCCAGCAGCGAAGGGAGGGCAGGGGGCATCTTAGCTTTCTTT